This T cell receptor beta chain is drawn from a study of blood T cell repertoires in COVID-19. Study details: Samples of COVID-19 (acute and convalescent) were obtained from the United States, Italy and Spain. In each case, the material was cDNA or gDNA derived from T cells, B-cell-depleted T cells, or PBMCs.

Clones were sequenced by immunoSEQ multiplex PCR, and TCRdb holds only the in-frame ones, with some missing. The table lists under 450,000 clones, about 90% of them singletons. Trimming removed 4 bases from V and 5 bases from J; junction bases left unmatched: 9. The CDR3 has 15 residues. CDR1 SGHAT and CDR2 FQNNGV come from the germline V gene. The clonotype was recovered from a young man who had recovered from COVID-19. V usage is TRBV11-2 and J usage is TRBJ2-5; 8 bases line up with TRBD2. Sequencing input: PBMCs or T cells enriched from blood (not recorded which). CDR3 sequence (DNA): TGTGCCAGCAGCTCCCTCGGGGGCGGGGGGGAGACCCAGTACTTC. The encoded protein is CASSSLGGGGETQYF.